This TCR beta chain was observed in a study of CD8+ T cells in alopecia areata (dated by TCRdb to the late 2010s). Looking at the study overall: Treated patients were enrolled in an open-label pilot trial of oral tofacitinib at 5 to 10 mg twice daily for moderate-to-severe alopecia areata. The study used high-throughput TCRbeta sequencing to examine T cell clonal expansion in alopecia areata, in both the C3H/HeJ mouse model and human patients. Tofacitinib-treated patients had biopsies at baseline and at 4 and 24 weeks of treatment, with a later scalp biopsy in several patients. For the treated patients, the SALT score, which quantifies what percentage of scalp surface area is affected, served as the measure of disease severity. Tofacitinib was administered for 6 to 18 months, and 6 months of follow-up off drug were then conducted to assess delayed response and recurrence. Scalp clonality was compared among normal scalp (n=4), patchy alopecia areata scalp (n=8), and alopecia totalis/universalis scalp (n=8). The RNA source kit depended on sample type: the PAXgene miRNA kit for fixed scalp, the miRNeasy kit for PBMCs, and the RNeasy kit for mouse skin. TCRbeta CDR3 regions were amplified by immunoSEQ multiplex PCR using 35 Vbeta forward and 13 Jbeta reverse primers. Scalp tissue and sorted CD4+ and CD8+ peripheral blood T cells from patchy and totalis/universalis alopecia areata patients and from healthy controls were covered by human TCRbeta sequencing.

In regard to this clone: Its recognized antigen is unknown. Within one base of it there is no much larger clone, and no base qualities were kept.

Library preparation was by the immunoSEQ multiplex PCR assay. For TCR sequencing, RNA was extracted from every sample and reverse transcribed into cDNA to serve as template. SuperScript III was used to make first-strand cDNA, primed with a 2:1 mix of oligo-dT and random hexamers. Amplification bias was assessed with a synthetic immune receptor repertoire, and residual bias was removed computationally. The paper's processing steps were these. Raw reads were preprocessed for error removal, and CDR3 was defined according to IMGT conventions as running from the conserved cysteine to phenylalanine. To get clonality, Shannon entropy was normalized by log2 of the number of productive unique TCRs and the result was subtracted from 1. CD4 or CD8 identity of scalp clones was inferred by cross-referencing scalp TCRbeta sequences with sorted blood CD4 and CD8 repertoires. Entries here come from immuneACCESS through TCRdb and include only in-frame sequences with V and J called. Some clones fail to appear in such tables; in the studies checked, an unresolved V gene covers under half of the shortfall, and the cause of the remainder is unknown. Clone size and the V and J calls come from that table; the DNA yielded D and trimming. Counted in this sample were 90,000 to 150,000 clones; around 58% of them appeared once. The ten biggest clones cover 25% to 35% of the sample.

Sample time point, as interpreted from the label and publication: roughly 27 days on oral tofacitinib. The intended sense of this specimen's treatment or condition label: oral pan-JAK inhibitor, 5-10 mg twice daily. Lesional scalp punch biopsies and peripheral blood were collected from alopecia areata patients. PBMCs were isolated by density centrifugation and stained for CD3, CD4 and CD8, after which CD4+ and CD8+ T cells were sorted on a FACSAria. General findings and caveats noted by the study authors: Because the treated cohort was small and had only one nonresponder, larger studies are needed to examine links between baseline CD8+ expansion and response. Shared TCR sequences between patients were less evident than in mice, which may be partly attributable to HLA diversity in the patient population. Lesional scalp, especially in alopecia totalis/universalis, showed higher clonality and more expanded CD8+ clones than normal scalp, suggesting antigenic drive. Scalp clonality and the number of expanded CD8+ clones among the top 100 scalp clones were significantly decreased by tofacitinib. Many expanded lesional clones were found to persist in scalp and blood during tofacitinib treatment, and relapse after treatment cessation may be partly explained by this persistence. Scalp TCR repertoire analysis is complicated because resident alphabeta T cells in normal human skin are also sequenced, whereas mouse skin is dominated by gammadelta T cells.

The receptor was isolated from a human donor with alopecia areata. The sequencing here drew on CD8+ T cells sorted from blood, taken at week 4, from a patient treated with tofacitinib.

The nucleotide sequence is given as TGTGCCAGCAGCTTACTACATTCGGGCGAGCAGTACTTC. This yields the protein CASSLLHSGEQYF. The sequence links TRBV7-2 to TRBJ2-7; no D segment can be confidently identified. There are 13 amino acids in the CDR3, from cysteine to phenylalanine inclusive. The only DNA kept is the CDR3, 39 bases in frame from the first base. Taken from the germline V gene, the CDR1 and CDR2 loops are SGHTA and FQGNSA. V is cut by 2 bases and J by 6 bases, and the space between the germline ends is 11 bases.